This record concerns one T cell receptor beta chain sequence. Both iRepertoire HTBI primers and Arm-PCR of CDR3 regions were used to build the TCR beta libraries. TCRdb reprocessed the multiplex PCR reads via MiXCR and lists one record per CDR3 protein. The sample has about 400,000 distinct CDR3 sequences; less than 25% are singletons. The CDR3 is made up of 14 amino acids. Trimming at V came to 4 bases and at J to 8 bases, leaving 7 bases not matched to a gene. Looked up from germline, CDR1 is MGHDK and CDR2 is SYGVNS. The sample comes from a study of regulatory T cells in long-lasting Graves disease. Time point given: persistent/refractory GD, antithyroid drugs over 5 years with positive TRAb. Generation of the TCR library employed RNA extracted from PBMCs.

This sample comprised peripheral blood mononuclear cells (PBMCs), obtained when the disease was refractory, from a patient treated with antithyroid drugs. This chain links TRBV25-1 with TRBJ1-2; 10 bases are shared with TRBD1. This receptor was obtained from a female donor with Graves disease. The CDR3 reads CASSAGQGRLGYTF. CDR3 DNA sequence: TGTGCCAGCAGTGCGGGACAGGGGAGGTTGGGCTACACCTTC.